Sequencing of this T cell receptor (beta chain) was carried out in a study of blood T cell repertoires in COVID-19. Repertoires were generated with immunoSEQ multiplex PCR, while TCRdb's copy carries only in-frame clones and drops some. The table lists about 300,000 clones, about nine tenths of them singletons, with approximately 6.6% in the top ten. The TCR comes from a woman aged 25 to 39 who had recovered from COVID-19. Sequenced: peripheral blood.

In DNA form, the CDR3 reads TGTGCCAGTAGTATAGAATCCGGACAGTATAGCAATCAGCCCCAGCATTTT. Translation: CASSIESGQYSNQPQHF. V gene TRBV19 combines with J gene TRBJ1-5, with D tentatively TRBD1 (6 bases). Germline V gives CDR1 LNHDA, CDR2 SQIVND (reference sequence). Between the trimmed V and J ends, which lost 0 bases and 0 bases, there was a span of 12 bases. CDR3 length: 17 amino acids.